This TCR beta chain was documented in a study of regulatory T cells in long-lasting Graves disease. Described time point: newly diagnosed GD, antithyroid drugs for less than 3 months. TCR sequences were obtained from RNA taken from PBMCs. The source of the patients was an endocrinology department in Xi'an, China. Findings and caveats of the study: Persistent Graves' patients showed a TCR diversity that was lower than that of newly diagnosed ones. Persistent disease was characterized by preferential usage of TRBV28, TRBJ1-2 and TRBJ2-5.

Germline V CDR1 and CDR2: LNHDA, SQIVND (reference sequence). The junction had 4 bases not matched to a gene; V was cut back by 4 bases and J by 1 base. The CDR3 is 15 amino acids. The sample holds many counts of this clonotype. No antigen is known for it. In building TCR beta libraries, iRepertoire HTBI primers were used together with Arm-PCR of CDR3 regions. In TCRdb, the multiplex PCR reads were re-called with MiXCR into one record per CDR3 protein. This table holds hundreds of thousands of distinct CDR3 sequences, approximately 12% found once. These sequences were also reported in another study, on T cells in Graves' hyperthyroidism and ophthalmopathy. This second study notes: The study excluded patients with uncontrolled infection, other autoimmune disease, pregnancy or lactation.

This sequence was found in a woman in her 30s with Graves disease. The sample here was peripheral blood mononuclear cells (PBMCs), taken at new diagnosis, from a patient treated with antithyroid drugs. The rearrangement joins TRBV19 to TRBJ2-1, with 7 bases matching TRBD2. CDR3 sequence (DNA): TGTGCCAGTAGTAGGGCTAGCGGTTCCTACAATGAGCAGTTCTTC. It is translated as CASSRASGSYNEQFF.